The TCR beta chain under discussion was sequenced for a study of patients and donors after allogeneic stem cell transplantation. Trimming pared 6 bases from V and 11 bases from J, leaving 21 bases between. This CDR3 region has 14 residues. CDR1 and CDR2 from the germline V gene are ENHRY and SYGVKD. TCRdb reanalysed the RT-PCR reads using MiXCR and keeps one entry per CDR3 protein. The table shows about 960,000 distinct CDR3 sequences, with more than 15% occurring only once. This clonotype was counted only a few times. The origin of this receptor is a human donor who was either an allogeneic HSCT recipient or a stem cell or donor lymphocyte infusion donor (not recorded which). It is not recorded whose cells these are; they may come from a transplant donor. Sample: blood, either unsorted or a sorted T cell fraction (not recorded which). The V and J genes are TRBV10-3 and TRBJ2-3; a possible D gene is TRBD2 (6 bases). The CDR3 bases are TGTGCCATCAGACGAGACTCGGCGGAGGGTTTGCAGTATTTT. It translates to CAIRRDSAEGLQYF.